The present entry profiles one T cell receptor (beta chain) with its context. Looked up from germline, CDR1 is MNHEY and CDR2 is SMNVEV (reference sequence). Unmatched junction bases numbered 2, after V lost 4 bases and J lost 0 bases. The CDR3 consists of 15 residues. This sample was included in a study of control samples from healthy donors and cancer patients. TCRdb's copy holds only in-frame clones and misses some; the assay was immunoSEQ multiplex PCR. The table has some 150,000 clones, around 92% seen once. Material: blood. The receptor comes from a woman in her 30s in good health. This chain connects TRBV27 to TRBJ1-5; 8 nucleotides match TRBD1. CDR3 nucleotides: TGTGCCAGCAGTTGGACAGGGAATAGCAATCAGCCCCAGCATTTT. The encoded protein is CASSWTGNSNQPQHF.